Below, one T cell receptor beta chain is given with its context. In the authors' workflow: Reference gene primer amplification in the assay estimated nucleated cell counts. TCRdb keeps only in-frame clones here, not all; method: immunoSEQ multiplex PCR. The V and J calls and clone size are taken from that table; D and trimming were inferred from the DNA. The table has over 80,000 clones, about 83% seen once. The sample comes from a study of blood T cell repertoires in COVID-19. Across the whole study: The United States, Italy and Spain supplied acute and convalescent COVID-19 samples. From T cells, B-cell-depleted T cells, or PBMCs came the material, which was cDNA or gDNA.

The CDR3 is 14 amino acids. The germline V and J ends were trimmed by 4 bases and 7 bases, with 14 bases remaining between them. Germline V lookup: CDR1 LNHDA, CDR2 SQIVND (reference sequence). Sequenced input: peripheral blood. The chain carries TRBV19 and TRBJ1-5; D unclear. The origin of this receptor is a woman aged 55-69 years with acute or convalescent COVID-19. This CDR3 reads CASSRREGGQPQHF. The CDR3 nucleotides read TGTGCCAGTAGTAGGCGAGAGGGAGGACAGCCCCAGCATTTT.